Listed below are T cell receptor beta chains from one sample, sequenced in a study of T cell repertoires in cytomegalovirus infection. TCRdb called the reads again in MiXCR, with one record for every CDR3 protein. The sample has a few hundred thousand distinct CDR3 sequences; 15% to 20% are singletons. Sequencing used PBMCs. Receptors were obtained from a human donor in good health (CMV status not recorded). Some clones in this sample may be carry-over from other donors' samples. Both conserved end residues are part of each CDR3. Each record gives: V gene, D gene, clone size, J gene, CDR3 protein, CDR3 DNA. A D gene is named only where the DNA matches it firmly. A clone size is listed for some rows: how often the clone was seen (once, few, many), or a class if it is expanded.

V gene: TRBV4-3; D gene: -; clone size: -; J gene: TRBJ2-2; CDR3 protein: CASSQALAGELFF; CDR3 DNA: TGCGCCAGCAGCCAAGCACTAGCCGGGGAGCTGTTTTTT
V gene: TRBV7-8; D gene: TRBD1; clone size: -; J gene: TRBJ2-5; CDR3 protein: CASSSDRANSQETQYF; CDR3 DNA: TGTGCCAGCAGCTCGGACAGGGCCAATTCCCAAGAGACCCAGTACTTC
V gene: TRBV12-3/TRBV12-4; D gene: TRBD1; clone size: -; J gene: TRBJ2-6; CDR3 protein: CASSWNTGAGANVLTF; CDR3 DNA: TGTGCCAGCAGTTGGAATACAGGGGCTGGGGCCAACGTCCTGACTTTC
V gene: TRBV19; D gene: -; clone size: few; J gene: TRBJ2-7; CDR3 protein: CASSIGPSYEQYF; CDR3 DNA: TGTGCCAGTAGTATCGGGCCGTCCTACGAGCAGTACTTC
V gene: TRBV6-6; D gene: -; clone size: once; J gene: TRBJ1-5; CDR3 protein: CASSYKGGPGDNQPQHF; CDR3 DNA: TGTGCCAGCAGTTACAAGGGGGGCCCAGGCGACAATCAGCCCCAGCATTTT
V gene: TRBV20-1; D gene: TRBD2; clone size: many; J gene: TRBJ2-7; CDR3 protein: CSANGLGTSGGESYEQYF; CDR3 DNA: TGCAGTGCAAATGGCTTAGGGACTAGCGGGGGGGAATCCTACGAGCAGTACTTC
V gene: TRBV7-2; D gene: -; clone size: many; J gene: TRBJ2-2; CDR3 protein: CASRTNTGELFF; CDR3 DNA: TGTGCCAGCAGAACTAACACCGGGGAGCTGTTTTTT
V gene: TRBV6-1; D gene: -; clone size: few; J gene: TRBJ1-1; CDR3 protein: CASSNGETAEAFF; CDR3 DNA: TGTGCCAGCAGTAACGGGGAGACAGCGGAAGCTTTCTTT
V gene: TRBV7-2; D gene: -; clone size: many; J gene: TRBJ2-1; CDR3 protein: CASSQTIEQFF; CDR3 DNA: TGTGCCAGCAGCCAAACAATTGAGCAGTTCTTC
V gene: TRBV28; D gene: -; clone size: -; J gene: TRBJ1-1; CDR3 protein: CTSRTPGDTEAFF; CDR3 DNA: TGTACCAGCAGGACCCCCGGGGACACTGAAGCTTTCTTT
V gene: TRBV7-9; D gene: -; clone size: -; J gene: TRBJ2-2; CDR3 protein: CASSYGLYGELFF; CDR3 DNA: TGTGCCAGCAGCTACGGGCTATACGGGGAGCTGTTTTTT
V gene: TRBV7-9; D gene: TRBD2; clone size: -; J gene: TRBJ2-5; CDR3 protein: CASSLEWRAGGPKETQYF; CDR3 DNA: TGTGCCAGCAGCTTAGAATGGCGAGCGGGGGGGCCCAAAGAGACCCAGTACTTC
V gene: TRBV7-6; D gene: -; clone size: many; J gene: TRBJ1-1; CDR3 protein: CASSLTPLSSWGGEAFF; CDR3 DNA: TGTGCCAGCAGCTTAACTCCCCTAAGCTCATGGGGAGGTGAAGCTTTCTTT
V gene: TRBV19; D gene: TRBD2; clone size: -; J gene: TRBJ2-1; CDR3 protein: CASSSGATPNEQFF; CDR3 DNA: TGTGCCAGCTCAAGCGGGGCGACCCCCAATGAGCAGTTCTTC
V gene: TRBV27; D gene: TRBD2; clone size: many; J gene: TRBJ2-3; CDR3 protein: CASKRTSGGTDTQYF; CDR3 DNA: TGTGCCAGCAAAAGGACTAGCGGGGGCACAGATACGCAGTATTTT
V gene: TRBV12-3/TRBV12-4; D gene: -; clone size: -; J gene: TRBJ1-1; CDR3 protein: CASSPGDTGEAFF; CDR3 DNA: TGTGCCAGCAGTCCCGGGGACACCGGTGAAGCTTTCTTT
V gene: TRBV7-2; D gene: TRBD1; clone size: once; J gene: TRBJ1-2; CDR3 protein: CASSNRQGRGDGYTF; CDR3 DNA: TGTGCCAGCAGCAACCGACAGGGAAGGGGGGATGGCTACACCTTC
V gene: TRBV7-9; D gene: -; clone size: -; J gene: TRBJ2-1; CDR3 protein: CASSLVLGRYYNEQFF; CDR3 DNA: TGTGCCAGCAGCTTAGTCCTGGGACGGTACTACAATGAGCAGTTCTTC
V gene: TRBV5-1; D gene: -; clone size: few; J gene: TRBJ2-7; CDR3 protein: CASSLILGSSYEQYF; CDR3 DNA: TGCGCCAGCAGCTTGATACTCGGGAGCTCCTACGAGCAGTACTTC
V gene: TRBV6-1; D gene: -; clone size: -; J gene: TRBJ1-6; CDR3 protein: CASSAGPSSYNSPLHF; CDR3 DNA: TGTGCCAGCAGTGCGGGACCTTCCTCCTATAATTCACCCCTCCACTTT
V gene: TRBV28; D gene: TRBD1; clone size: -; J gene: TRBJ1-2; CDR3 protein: CASTISGTGPTNYGYTF; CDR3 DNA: TGTGCCAGCACCATATCCGGGACAGGCCCCACTAACTATGGCTACACCTTC
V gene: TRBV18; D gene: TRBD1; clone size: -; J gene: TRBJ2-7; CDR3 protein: CASSPGQGGEQYF; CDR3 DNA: TGTGCCAGCTCACCAGGACAGGGCGGTGAGCAGTACTTC
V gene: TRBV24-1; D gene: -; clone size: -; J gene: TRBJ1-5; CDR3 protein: CANANPVNQPQHF; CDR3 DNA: TGTGCCAACGCGAACCCAGTCAATCAGCCCCAGCATTTT
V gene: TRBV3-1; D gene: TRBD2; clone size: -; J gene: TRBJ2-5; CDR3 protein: CASSHRGGVQETQYF; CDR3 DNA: TGTGCCAGCAGCCACCGGGGGGGCGTCCAAGAGACCCAGTACTTC
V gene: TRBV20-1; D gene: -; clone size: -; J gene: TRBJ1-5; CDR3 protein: CSAPVSGGNQPQHF; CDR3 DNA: TGCAGTGCCCCGGTCTCGGGGGGCAATCAGCCCCAGCATTTT
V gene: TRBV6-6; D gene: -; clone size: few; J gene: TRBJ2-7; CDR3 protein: CATLGGWMSEQYF; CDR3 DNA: TGTGCCACCCTGGGGGGTTGGATGAGCGAGCAGTACTTC
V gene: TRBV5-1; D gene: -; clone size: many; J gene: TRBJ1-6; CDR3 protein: CASSETGTFNSPLHF; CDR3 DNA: TGCGCCAGCAGCGAAACAGGGACCTTTAATTCACCCCTCCACTTT
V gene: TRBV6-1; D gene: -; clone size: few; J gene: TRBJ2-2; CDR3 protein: CASSRRRANTGELFF; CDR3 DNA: TGTGCCAGCAGCCGCCGGAGGGCCAACACCGGGGAGCTGTTTTTT
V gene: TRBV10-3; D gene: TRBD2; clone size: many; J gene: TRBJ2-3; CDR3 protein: CAISGSGGPGTDTQYF; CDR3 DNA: TGTGCCATCAGTGGTAGCGGGGGGCCGGGCACAGATACGCAGTATTTT
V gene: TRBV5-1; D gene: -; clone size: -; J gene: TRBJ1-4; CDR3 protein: CASSLGGQTTNEKLFF; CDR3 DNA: TGCGCCAGCAGTCTTGGAGGCCAGACAACTAATGAAAAACTGTTTTTT
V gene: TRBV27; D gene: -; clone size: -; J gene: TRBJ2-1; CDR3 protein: CASSFSSYNEQFF; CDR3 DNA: TGTGCCAGCAGTTTCAGCTCCTACAATGAGCAGTTCTTC
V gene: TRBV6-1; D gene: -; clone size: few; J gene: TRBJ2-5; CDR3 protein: CASSENLQETQYF; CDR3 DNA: TGTGCCAGCAGTGAAAACCTACAAGAGACCCAGTACTTC
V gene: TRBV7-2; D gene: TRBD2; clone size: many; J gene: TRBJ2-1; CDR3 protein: CASSFQAGGLNEQFF; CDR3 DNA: TGTGCCAGCAGCTTTCAAGCGGGGGGTCTAAATGAGCAGTTCTTC
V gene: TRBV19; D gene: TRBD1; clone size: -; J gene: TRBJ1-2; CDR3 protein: CASSIPGGNYGYTF; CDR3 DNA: TGTGCCAGTAGTATCCCAGGGGGCAACTATGGCTACACCTTC
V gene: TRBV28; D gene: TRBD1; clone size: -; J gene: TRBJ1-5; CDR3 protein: CASSLPRGMYGNQPQHF; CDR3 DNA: TGTGCCAGCAGTTTACCCAGGGGGATGTATGGGAATCAGCCCCAGCATTTT
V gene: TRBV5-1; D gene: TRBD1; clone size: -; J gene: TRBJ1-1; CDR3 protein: CASSPGAWTGDLNTEAFF; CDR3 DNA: TGCGCCAGCAGCCCCGGGGCGTGGACAGGCGACTTGAACACTGAAGCTTTCTTT
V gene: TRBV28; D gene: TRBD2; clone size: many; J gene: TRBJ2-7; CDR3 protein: CASSTRGTSRYEQYF; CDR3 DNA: TGTGCCAGCAGCACTCGCGGGACTAGCAGATACGAGCAGTACTTC
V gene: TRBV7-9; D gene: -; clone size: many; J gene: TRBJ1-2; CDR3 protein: CASRRDPTNYGYTF; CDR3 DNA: TGTGCCAGCAGACGGGACCCCACTAACTATGGCTACACCTTC
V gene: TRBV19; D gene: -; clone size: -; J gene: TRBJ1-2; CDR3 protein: CASSPTQGQDGYTF; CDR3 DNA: TGTGCCAGTAGTCCGACGCAGGGCCAAGATGGCTACACCTTC
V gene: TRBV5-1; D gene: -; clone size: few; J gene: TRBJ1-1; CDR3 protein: CASSNGGGLNTEAFF; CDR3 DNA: TGCGCCAGCAGCAATGGTGGGGGTTTGAACACTGAAGCTTTCTTT
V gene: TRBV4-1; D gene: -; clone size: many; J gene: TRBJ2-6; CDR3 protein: CASSQGAQSSGANVLTF; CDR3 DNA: TGCGCCAGCAGCCAAGGGGCCCAGAGCTCTGGGGCCAACGTCCTGACTTTC
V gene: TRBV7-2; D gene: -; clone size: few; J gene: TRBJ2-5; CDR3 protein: CASRPGARETQYF; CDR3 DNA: TGTGCCAGCAGGCCAGGGGCGCGGGAGACCCAGTACTTC
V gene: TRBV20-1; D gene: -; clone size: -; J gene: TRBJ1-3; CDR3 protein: CSARGPGGGGNTIYF; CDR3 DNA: TGCAGTGCTAGAGGTCCGGGAGGGGGAGGAAACACCATATATTTT
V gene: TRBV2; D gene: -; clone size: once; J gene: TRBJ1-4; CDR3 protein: CASIGPENNEKLFF; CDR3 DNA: TGTGCCAGCATCGGCCCCGAAAATAATGAAAAACTGTTTTTT
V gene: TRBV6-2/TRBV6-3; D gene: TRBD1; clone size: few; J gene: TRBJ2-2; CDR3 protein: CASRTGAAGELFF; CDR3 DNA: TGTGCCAGCAGGACAGGGGCGGCCGGGGAGCTGTTTTTT
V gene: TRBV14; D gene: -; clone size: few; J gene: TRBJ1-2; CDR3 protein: CASSQDVRASGYTF; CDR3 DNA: TGTGCCAGCAGCCAAGATGTCCGGGCAAGTGGCTACACCTTC
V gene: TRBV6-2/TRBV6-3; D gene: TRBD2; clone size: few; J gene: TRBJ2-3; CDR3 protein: CASSAGLASDTQYF; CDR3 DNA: TGTGCCAGCAGTGCGGGACTAGCATCGGATACGCAGTATTTT
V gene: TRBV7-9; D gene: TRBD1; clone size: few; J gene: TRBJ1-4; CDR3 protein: CASSYDRGGEKLFF; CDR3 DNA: TGTGCCAGCAGCTACGACAGGGGAGGTGAAAAACTGTTTTTT
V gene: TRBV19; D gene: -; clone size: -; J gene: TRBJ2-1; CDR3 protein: CASSIVGGLWNEQFF; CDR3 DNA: TGTGCCAGTAGTATAGTGGGGGGGCTGTGGAATGAGCAGTTCTTC
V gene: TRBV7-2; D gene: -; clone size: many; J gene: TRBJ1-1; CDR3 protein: CASSLVRFMNTEAFF; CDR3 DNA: TGTGCCAGCAGCTTAGTTCGTTTCATGAACACTGAAGCTTTCTTT
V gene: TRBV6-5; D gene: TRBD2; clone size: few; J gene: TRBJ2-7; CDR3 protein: CASSRGSGVLSSYEQYF; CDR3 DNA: TGTGCCAGCAGTCGGGGTAGCGGGGTTCTTTCATCCTACGAGCAGTACTTC
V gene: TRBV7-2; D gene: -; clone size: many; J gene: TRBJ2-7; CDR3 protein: CASSFPRDIRREQYF; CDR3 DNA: TGTGCCAGCAGCTTCCCCCGGGACATCAGGCGCGAGCAGTACTTC
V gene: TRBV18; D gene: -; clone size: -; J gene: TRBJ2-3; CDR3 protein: CASTPPRGDTQYF; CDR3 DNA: TGTGCCAGCACCCCGCCCCGAGGAGATACGCAGTATTTT
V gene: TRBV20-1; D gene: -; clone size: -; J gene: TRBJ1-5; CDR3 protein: CSASPGTGGNQPQHF; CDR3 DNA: TGCAGTGCTAGTCCCGGCACCGGTGGCAATCAGCCCCAGCATTTT
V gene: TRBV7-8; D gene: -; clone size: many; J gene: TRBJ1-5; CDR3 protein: CASSIEGDQPQHF; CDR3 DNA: TGTGCCAGCAGTATAGAGGGTGATCAGCCCCAGCATTTT